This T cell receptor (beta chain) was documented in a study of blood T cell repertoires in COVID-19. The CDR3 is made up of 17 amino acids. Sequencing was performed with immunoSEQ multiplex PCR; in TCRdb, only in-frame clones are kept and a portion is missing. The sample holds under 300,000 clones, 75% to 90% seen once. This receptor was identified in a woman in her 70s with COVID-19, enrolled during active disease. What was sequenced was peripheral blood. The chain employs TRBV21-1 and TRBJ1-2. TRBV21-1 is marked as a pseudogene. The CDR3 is CASSNHPREGRRDGYTF. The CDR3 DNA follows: TGTGCCAGCAGCAACCACCCTAGAGAGGGGAGGCGGGATGGCTACACCTTC.